The sequence of this T cell receptor beta chain was determined in a study of T cell responses to AZD1222 COVID-19 vaccine (dated by TCRdb to the early 2020s). In terms of the full investigation: TCR sequencing covered over 230 trial participants: 200 to 210 given two doses of AZD1222 and 26 given two doses of MenACWY control vaccine. Trial participants were enrolled into age subgroups of 18-55, 56-69 and 70-plus years, which contained about 150, 28 and 57 TCR-sequenced participants, respectively.

The CDR3 regions of human TCRbeta chains were analyzed by immunosequencing. For the original study's pipeline: TCRs in the repertoires were compared against a reference library of SARS-CoV-2-specific TCRs that had been generated with the MIRA antigen-specificity platform. Breadth was defined as the fraction of unique TCRs that were SARS-CoV-2-associated. Depth was defined as the fraction of total T cells that were SARS-CoV-2-associated. Each spike-specific TCR was assigned to its reactive spike region and to a CD4 or CD8 class using the MIRA data. Log10-transformed breadth and depth values were compared by one-way ANOVA with Sidak's multiple comparisons tests. Not all clones reach the TCRdb copy of this immuneACCESS table, which keeps in-frame sequences only. Checked studies attribute under half of the gap to unresolved V genes and leave the rest unexplained. D and trimming come from the DNA, and the V and J calls and clone size come from that table. Within this sample are 150,000 to 200,000 clones, with approximately 94% of them counted one time only. The top ten constitute 3.6% of the sample.

A note on this clone: No cognate antigen has been identified for it. Per-base quality was not reported, and no clone a single base away is much larger than it.

Reading the germline V gene (reference sequence) gives CDR1 GTSNPN and CDR2 SVGIG. Cut back by 1 base and 10 bases, the V and J ends lie 14 bases apart. The CDR3 sequence holds 14 residues, the cysteine and phenylalanine included. Here the CDR3 DNA is all that survives: 42 bases in frame from base 1. Overall study outcomes, separate from this receptor: Reportedly, close to half of the unique spike-specific TCRs recognized epitopes lying outside the regions that are mutated in the B.1.351 and B.1.1.7 variants. Conclusions about previously exposed vaccinees were limited because only six AZD1222 recipients were SARS-CoV-2 seropositive at baseline. Because no samples from the day 14 peak response were available, repertoires could be characterized only after the peak T cell response. The whole spike protein was spanned by vaccine-associated CD4 TCRs, and dominant responses were seen in regions 160-218 and 743-854. After two AZD1222 doses, both the breadth and the depth of spike-specific TCRs were significantly higher than at day 0 and than in MenACWY recipients. Participants were mostly white British, with more females than males. The authors suggested clonal diversity may have been underestimated. The 56-69-year group was small, and its depth increase did not reach significance, likely because of low power.

What the time point label conveys for this sample: about 28 days (+/-7) after the second vaccine dose. The sample's treatment or condition label is to be understood as: meningococcal conjugate vaccine given as trial control. Samples from vaccinated people were obtained from the UK trials COV001 and COV002, which included a single-blind randomized controlled phase 2/3 trial of AZD1222 (ChAdOx1 nCoV-19) in healthy adults. For TCRbeta chain sequencing, PBMC samples were collected from trial participants at day 0 and at day 28 after the second dose. Sequenced material: peripheral blood, taken 28 days after the second dose of the MenACWY control vaccine. This clonotype originated in an adult who received the MenACWY meningococcal vaccine as a control. The V gene is TRBV30 and the J gene is TRBJ1-6, with TRBD1 as a weak D call on 6 bases. The CDR3 region has the sequence CAWSDTGYYSPLHF. The DNA is TGTGCCTGGAGTGATACAGGGTATTACTCACCCCTCCACTTT.